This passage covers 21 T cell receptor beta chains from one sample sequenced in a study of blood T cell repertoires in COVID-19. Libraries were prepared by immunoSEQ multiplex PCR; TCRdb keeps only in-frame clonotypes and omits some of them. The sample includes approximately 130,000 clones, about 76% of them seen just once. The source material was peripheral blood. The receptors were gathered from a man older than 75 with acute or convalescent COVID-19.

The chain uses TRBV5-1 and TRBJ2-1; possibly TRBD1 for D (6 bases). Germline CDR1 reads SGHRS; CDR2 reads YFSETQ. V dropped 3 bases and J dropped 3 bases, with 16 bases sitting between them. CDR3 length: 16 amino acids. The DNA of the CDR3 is TGCGCCAGCAGCTCAGGGGCGGTAAGTTTCTACAATGAGCAGTTCTTC. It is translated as CASSSGAVSFYNEQFF. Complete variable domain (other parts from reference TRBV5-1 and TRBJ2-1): KAGVTQTPRYLIKTRGQQVTLSCSPISGHRSVSWYQQTPGQGLQFLFEYFSETQRNKGNFPGRFSGRQFSNSRSEMNVSTLELGDSALYLCASSSGAVSFYNEQFFGPGTRLTVL.

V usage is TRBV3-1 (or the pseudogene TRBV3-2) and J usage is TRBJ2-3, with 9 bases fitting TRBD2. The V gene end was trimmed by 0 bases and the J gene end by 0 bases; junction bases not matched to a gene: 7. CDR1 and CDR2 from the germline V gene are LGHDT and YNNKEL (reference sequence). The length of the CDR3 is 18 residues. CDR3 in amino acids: CASSQDEGGGASTDTQYF. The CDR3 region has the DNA TGTGCCAGCAGCCAAGATGAGGGCGGGGGGGCTAGCACAGATACGCAGTATTTT.

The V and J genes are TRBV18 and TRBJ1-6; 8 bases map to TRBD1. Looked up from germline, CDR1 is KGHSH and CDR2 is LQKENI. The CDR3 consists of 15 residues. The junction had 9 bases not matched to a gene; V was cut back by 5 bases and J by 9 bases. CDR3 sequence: CASSDKDRGGSPLHF. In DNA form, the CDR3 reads TGTGCCAGCTCAGACAAAGACAGGGGAGGTTCACCCCTCCACTTT.

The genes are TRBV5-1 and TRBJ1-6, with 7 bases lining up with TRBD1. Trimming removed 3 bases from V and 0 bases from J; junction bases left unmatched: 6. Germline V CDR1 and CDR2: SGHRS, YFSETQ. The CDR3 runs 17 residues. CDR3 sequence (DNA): TGCGCCAGCAGCTCACAGGGGCGGAACTCCTATAATTCACCCCTCCACTTT. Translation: CASSSQGRNSYNSPLHF. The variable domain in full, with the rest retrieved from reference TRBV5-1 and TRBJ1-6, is KAGVTQTPRYLIKTRGQQVTLSCSPISGHRSVSWYQQTPGQGLQFLFEYFSETQRNKGNFPGRFSGRQFSNSRSEMNVSTLELGDSALYLCASSSQGRNSYNSPLHFGNGTRLTVT.

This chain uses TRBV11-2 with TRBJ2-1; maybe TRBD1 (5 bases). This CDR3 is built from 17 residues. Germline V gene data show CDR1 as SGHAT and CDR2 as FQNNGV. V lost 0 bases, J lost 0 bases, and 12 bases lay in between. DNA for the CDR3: TGTGCCAGCAGCTTAGATGGGGCAGACTTCTCCTACAATGAGCAGTTCTTC. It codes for CASSLDGADFSYNEQFF.

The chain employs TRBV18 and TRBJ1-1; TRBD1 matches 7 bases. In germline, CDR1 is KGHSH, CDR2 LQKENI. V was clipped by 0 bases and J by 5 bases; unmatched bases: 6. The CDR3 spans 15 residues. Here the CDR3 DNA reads TGTGCCAGCTCACCACCAGGGGGCGCGGGTACTGAAGCTTTCTTT. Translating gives CASSPPGGAGTEAFF.

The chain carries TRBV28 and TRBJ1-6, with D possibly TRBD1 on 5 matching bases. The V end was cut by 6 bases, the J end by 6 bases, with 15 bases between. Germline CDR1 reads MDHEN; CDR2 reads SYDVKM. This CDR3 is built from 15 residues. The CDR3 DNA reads TGTGCCAGCAGGTGGGGGGTGGATCTTAATTCACCCCTCCACTTT. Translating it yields CASRWGVDLNSPLHF.

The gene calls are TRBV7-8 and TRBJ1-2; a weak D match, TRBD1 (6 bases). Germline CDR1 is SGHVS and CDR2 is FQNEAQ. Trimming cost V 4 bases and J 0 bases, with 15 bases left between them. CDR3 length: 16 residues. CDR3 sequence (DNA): TGTGCCAGCAGCTGGTTACCGGGACACACTAACTATGGCTACACCTTC. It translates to CASSWLPGHTNYGYTF.

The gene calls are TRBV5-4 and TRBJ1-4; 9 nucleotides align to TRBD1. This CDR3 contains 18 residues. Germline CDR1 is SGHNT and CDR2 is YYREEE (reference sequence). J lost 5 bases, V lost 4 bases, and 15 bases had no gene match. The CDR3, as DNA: TGTGCCAGCAGCAGAGGGACCGGACAGGGGAAACAAAATGAAAAACTGTTTTTT. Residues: CASSRGTGQGKQNEKLFF.

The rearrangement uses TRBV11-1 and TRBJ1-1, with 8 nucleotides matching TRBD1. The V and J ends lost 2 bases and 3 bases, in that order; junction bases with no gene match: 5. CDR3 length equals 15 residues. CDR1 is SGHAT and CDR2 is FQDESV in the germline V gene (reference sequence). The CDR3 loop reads CASSLSGTGHTEAFF. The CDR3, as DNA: TGTGCCAGCAGCTTATCCGGGACAGGACACACTGAAGCTTTCTTT.

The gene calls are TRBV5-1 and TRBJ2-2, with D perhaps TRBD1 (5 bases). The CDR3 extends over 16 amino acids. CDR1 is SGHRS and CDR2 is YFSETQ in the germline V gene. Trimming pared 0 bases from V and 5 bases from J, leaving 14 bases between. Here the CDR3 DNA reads TGCGCCAGCAGCTTGGCTACAGGTTACAGTACCGGGGAGCTGTTTTTT. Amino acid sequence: CASSLATGYSTGELFF.

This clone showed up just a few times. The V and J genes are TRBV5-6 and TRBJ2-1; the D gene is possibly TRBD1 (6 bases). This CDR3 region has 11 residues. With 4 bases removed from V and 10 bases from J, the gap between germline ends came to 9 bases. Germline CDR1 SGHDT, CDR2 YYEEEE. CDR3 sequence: CASSQDSEQFF. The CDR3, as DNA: TGTGCCAGCAGCCAGGACAGCGAGCAGTTCTTC.

For the CDR3, the DNA is TGTGCCAGCTCACCGACAGGGGGCTGGGAGACCCAGTACTTC. Protein sequence: CASSPTGGWETQYF. The chain links TRBV18 to TRBJ2-5; 10 nucleotides match TRBD1. Per germline, CDR1 KGHSH and CDR2 LQKENI. Unmatched junction bases numbered 3, after V lost 3 bases and J lost 5 bases. CDR3 length: 14 residues.

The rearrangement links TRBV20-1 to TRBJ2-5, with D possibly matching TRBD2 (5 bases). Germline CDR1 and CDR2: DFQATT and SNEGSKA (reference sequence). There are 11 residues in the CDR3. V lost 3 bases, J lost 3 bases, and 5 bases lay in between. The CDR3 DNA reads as TGCAGTGCTAGCGGGGAAGAGACCCAGTACTTC. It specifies CSASGEETQYF.

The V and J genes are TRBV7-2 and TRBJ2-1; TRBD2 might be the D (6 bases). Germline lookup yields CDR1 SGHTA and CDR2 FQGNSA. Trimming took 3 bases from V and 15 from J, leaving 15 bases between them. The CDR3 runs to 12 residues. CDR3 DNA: TGTGCCAGCAGCTTTACGCCGGGAGCGCGGTTCTTC. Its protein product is CASSFTPGARFF.

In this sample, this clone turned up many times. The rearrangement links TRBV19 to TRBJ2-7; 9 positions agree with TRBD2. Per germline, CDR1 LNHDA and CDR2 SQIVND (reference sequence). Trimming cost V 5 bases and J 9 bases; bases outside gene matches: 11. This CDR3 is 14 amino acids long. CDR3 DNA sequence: TGTGCCAGTAGTGGGACCGGGACTAGCCTCGGGCAGTACTTC. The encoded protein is CASSGTGTSLGQYF.

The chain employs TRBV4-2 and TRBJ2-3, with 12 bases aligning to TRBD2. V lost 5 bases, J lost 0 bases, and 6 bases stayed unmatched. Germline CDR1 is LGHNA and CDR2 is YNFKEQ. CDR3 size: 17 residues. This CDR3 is CASSSLAGGASTDTQYF. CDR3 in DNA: TGTGCCAGCAGCTCACTAGCGGGGGGCGCTAGCACAGATACGCAGTATTTT.

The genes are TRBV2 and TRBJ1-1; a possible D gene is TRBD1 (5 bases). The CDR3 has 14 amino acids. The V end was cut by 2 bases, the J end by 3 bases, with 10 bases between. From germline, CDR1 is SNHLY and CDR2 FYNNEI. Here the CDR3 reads CASSENRWDTEAFF. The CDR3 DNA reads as TGTGCCAGCAGTGAAAACAGGTGGGACACTGAAGCTTTCTTT. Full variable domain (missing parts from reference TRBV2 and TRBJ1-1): EPEVTQTPSHQVTQMGQEVILRCVPISNHLYFYWYRQILGQKVEFLVSFYNNEISEKSEIFDDQFSVERPDGSNFTLKIRSTKLEDSAMYFCASSENRWDTEAFFGQGTRLTVV.

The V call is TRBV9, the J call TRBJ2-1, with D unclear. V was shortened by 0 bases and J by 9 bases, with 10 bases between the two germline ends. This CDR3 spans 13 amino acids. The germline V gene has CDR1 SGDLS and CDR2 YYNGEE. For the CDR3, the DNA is TGTGCCAGCAGCGTAGTGGTACACAGTGAGCAGTTCTTC. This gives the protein CASSVVVHSEQFF.

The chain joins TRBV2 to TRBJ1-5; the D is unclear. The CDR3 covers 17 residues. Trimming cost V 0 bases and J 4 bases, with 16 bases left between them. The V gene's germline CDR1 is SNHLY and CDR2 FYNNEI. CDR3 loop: CASSEAEWSRFNQPQHF. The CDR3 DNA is TGTGCCAGCAGTGAAGCAGAGTGGTCGCGTTTTAATCAGCCCCAGCATTTT.

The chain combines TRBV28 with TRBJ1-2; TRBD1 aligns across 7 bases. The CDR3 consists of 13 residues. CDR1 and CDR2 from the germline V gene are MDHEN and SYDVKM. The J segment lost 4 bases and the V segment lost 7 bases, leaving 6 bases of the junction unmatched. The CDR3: CASTTTGAYGYTF. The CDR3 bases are TGTGCCAGCACCACAACAGGGGCCTATGGCTACACCTTC.